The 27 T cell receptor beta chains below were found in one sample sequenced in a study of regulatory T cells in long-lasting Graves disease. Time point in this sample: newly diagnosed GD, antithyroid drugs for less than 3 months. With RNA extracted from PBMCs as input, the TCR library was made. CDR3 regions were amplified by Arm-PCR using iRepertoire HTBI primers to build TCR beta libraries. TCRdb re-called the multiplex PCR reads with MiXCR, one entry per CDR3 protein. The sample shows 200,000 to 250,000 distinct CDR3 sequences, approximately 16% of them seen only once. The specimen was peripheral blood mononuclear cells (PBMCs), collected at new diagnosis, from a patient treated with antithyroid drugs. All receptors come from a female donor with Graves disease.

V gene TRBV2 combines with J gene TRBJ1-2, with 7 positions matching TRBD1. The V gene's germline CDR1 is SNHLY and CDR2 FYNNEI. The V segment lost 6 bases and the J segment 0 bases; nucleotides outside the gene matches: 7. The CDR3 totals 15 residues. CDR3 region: CASRTGQNANYGYTF. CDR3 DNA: TGTGCCAGCAGGACGGGACAGAATGCTAACTATGGCTACACCTTC.

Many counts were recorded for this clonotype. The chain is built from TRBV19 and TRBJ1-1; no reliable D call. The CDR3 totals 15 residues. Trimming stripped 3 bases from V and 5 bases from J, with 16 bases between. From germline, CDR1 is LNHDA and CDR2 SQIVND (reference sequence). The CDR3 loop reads CASSMLLGRKTEAFF. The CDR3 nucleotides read TGTGCCAGTAGTATGCTCCTGGGGAGGAAGACTGAAGCTTTCTTT. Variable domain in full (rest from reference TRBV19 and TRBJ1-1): DGGITQSPKYLFRKEGQNVTLSCEQNLNHDAMYWYRQDPGQGLRLIYYSQIVNDFQKGDIAEGYSVSREKKESFPLTVTSAQKNPTAFYLCASSMLLGRKTEAFFGQGTRLTVV.

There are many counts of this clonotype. The DNA for the CDR3 is TGCAGTGCTAGAGAGGTCGTAGGCTACGAGCAGTACTTC. This codes for CSAREVVGYEQYF. The chain links TRBV20-1 to TRBJ2-7; D is unclear. The germline gives CDR1 DFQATT, CDR2 SNEGSKA (reference sequence). This CDR3 is built from 13 residues. V lost 0 bases, J lost 3 bases, and 9 bases lay in between.

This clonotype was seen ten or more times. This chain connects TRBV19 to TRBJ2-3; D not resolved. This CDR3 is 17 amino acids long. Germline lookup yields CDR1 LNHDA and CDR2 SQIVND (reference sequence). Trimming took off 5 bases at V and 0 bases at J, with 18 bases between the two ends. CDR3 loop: CASSGIGGAESTDTQYF. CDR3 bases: TGTGCCAGTAGTGGGATTGGCGGTGCGGAGAGCACAGATACGCAGTATTTT.

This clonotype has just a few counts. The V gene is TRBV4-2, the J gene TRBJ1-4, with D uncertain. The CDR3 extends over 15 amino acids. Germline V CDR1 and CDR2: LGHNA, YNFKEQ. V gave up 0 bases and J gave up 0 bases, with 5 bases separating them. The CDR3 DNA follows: TGTGCCAGCAGCCAAGACGGATCAACTAATGAAAAACTGTTTTTT. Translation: CASSQDGSTNEKLFF.

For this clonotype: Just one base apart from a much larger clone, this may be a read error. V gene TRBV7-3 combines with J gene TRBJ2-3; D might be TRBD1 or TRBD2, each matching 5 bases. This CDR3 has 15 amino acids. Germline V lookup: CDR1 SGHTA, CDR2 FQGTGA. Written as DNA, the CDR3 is TGTGCCAGCAGCTCCGGGACCCCCTTACTGGATACGCACTATTTT. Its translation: CASSSGTPLLDTHYF.

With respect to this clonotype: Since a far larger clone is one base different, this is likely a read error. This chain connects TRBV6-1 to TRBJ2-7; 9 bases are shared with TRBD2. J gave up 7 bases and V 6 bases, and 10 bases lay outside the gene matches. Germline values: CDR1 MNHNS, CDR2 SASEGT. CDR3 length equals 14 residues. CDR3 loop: CASSTMREGGEQYF. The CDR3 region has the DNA TGTGCCAGCAGCACCATGCGGGAGGGCGGTGAGCAGTACTTC.

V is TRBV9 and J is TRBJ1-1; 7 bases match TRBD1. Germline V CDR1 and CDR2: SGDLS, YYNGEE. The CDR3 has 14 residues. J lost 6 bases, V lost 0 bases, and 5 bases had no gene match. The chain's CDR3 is CASSVEGTVSEAFF. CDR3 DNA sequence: TGTGCCAGCAGCGTAGAGGGGACAGTTTCTGAAGCTTTCTTT.

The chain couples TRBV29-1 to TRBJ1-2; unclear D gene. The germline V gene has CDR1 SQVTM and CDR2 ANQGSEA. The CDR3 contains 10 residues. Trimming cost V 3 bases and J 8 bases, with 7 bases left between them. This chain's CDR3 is CSVDSYGYTF. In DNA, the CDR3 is TGCAGCGTTGACAGCTACGGCTACACCTTC.

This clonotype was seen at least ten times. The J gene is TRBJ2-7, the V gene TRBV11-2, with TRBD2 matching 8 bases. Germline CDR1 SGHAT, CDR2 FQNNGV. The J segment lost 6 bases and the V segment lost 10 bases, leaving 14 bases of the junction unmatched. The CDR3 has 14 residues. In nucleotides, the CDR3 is TGTGCCACAAGAGACGAGCGGGGGACCTCCGAGCAGTACTTC. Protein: CATRDERGTSEQYF.

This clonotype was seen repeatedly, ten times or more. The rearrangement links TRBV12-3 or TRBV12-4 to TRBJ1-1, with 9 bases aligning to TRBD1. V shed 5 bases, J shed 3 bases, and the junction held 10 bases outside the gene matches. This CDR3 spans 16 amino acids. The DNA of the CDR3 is TGTGCCAGCAGTCCGGGACAGGGTTCTCGGGACACTGAAGCTTTCTTT. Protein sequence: CASSPGQGSRDTEAFF.

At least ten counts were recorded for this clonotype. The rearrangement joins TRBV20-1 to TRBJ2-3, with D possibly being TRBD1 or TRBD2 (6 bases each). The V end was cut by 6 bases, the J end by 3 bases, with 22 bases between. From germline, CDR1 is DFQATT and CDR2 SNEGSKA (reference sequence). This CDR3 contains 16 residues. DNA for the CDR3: TGCAGTGCCGAGAGGAGGGGGGCGGCGGGGACAGATACGCAGTATTTT. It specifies CSAERRGAAGTDTQYF.

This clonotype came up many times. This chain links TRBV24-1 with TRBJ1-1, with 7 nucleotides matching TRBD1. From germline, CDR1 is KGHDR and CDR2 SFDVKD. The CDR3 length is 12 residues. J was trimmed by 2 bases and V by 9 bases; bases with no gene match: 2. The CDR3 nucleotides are TGTGCCACCCGGGACAGCAACACTGAAGCTTTCTTT. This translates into CATRDSNTEAFF.

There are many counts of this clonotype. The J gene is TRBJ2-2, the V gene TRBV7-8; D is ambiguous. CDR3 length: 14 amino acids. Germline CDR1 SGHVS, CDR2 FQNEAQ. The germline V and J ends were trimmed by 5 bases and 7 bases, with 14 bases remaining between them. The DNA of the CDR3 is TGTGCCAGCAGCGCTTCTAGAAGGGTCGGGGAGCTGTTTTTT. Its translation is CASSASRRVGELFF.

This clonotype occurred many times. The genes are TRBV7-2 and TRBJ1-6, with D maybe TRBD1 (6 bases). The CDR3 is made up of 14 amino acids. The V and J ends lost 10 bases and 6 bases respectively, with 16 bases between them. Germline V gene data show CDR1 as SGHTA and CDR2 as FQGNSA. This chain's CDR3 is CATGGPPPNSPLHF. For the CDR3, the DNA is TGTGCCACCGGGGGGCCGCCGCCTAATTCACCCCTCCACTTT.

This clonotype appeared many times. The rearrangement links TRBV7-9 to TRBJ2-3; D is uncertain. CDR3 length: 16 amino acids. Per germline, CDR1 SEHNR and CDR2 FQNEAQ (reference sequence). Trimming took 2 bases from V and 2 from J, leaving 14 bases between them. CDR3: CASSLMAPDITDTQYF. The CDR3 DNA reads TGTGCCAGCAGCTTAATGGCTCCCGACATCACAGATACGCAGTATTTT.

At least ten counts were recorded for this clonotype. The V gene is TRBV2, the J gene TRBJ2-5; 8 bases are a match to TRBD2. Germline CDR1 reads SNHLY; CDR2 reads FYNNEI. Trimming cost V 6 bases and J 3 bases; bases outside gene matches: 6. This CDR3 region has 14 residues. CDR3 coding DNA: TGTGCCAGCAGAGAGCGGGAGAGCAAAGAGACCCAGTACTTC. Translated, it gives CASRERESKETQYF.

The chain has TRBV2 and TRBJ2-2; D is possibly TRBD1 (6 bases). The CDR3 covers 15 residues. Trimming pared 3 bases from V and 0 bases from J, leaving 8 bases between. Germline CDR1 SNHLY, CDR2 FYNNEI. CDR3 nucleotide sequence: TGTGCCAGCAGTGAGACAGGCGCGAACACCGGGGAGCTGTTTTTT. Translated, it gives CASSETGANTGELFF.

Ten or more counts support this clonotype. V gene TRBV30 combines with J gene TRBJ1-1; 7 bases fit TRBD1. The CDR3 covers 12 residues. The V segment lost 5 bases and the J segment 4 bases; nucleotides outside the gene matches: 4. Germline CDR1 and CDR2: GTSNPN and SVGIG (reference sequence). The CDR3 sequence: CAWGTAFTEAFF. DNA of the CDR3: TGTGCCTGGGGGACAGCTTTCACTGAAGCTTTCTTT. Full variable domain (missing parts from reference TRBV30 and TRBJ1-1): SQTIHQWPATLVQPVGSPLSLECTVEGTSNPNLYWYRQAAGRGLQLLFYSVGIGQISSEVPQNLSASRPQDRQFILSSKKLLLSDSGFYLCAWGTAFTEAFFGQGTRLTVV.

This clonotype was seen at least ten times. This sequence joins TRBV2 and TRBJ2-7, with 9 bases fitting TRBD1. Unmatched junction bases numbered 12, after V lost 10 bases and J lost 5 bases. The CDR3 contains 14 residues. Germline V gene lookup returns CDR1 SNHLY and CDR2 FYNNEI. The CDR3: CATLTSGTGNEQYF. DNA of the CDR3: TGTGCCACCTTGACTTCCGGGACAGGGAACGAGCAGTACTTC. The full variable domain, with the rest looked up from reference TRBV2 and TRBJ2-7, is EPEVTQTPSHQVTQMGQEVILRCVPISNHLYFYWYRQILGQKVEFLVSFYNNEISEKSEIFDDQFSVERPDGSNFTLKIRSTKLEDSAMYFCATLTSGTGNEQYFGPGTRLTVT.

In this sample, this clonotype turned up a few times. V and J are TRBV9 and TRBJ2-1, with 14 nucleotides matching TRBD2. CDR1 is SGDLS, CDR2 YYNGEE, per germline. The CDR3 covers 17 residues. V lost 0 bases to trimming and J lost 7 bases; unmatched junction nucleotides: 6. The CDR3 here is CASSVEGTSGSGNEQFF. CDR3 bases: TGTGCCAGCAGCGTAGAGGGGACTAGCGGGAGCGGGAATGAGCAGTTCTTC.

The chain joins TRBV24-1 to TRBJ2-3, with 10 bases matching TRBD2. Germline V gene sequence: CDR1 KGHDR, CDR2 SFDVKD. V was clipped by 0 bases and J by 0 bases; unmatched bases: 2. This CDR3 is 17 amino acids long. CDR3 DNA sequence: TGTGCCACCAGTGATTTGGAGACTAGCGGGAGCACAGATACGCAGTATTTT. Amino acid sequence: CATSDLETSGSTDTQYF.

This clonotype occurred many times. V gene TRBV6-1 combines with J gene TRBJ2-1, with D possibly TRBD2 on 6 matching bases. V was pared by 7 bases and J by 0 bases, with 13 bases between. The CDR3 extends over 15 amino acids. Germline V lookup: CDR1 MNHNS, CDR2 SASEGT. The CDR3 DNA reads TGTGCCAGCAACGCGGGATGGGACTCCTACAATGAGCAGTTCTTC. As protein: CASNAGWDSYNEQFF.

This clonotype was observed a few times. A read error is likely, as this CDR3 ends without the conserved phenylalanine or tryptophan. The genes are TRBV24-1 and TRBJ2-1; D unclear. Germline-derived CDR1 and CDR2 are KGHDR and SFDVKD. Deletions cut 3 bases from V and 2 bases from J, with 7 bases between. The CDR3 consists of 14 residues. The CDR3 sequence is CATSDPLTYNEQFL. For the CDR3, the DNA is TGTGCCACCAGTGATCCTCTTACCTACAATGAGCAGTTCCTC.

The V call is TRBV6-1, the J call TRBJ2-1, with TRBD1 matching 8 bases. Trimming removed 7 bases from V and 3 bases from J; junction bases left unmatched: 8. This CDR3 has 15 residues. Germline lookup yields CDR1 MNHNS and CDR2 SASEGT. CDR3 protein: CASNPTGAGYNEQFF. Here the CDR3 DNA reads TGTGCCAGCAACCCGACAGGGGCCGGCTACAATGAGCAGTTCTTC.

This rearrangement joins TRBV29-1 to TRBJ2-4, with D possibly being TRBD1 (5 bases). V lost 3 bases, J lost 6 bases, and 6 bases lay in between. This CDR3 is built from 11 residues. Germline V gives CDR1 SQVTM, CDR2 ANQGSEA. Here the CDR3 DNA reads TGCAGCGTTGACAGGGCAAACATTCAGTACTTC. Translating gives CSVDRANIQYF. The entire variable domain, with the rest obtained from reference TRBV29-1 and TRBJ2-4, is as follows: SAVISQKPSRDICQRGTSLTIQCQVDSQVTMMFWYRQQPGQSLTLIATANQGSEATYESGFVIDKFPISRPNLTFSTLTVSNMSPEDSSIYLCSVDRANIQYFGAGTRLSVL.

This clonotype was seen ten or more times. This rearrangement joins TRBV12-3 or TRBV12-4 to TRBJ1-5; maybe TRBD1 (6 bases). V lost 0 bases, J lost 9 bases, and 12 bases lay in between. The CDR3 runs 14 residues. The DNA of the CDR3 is TGTGCCAGCAGTTTAGCTGGGGGCTCCCCGCCCCAGCATTTT. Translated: CASSLAGGSPPQHF.